Below are 3 T cell receptor beta chains sequenced from a single sample in a study of CD8+ T cells in alopecia areata. cDNA serving as the sequencing template came from extracted, reverse transcribed RNA. This table comes from immunoSEQ multiplex PCR, and its TCRdb copy is limited to in-frame clones, with some not included. The table has approximately 150,000 clones, approximately 45% seen once. The sequencing input was CD4+ T cells sorted from blood. These receptors were obtained from a human donor with alopecia areata.

This chain uses TRBV7-2 with TRBJ2-7, with D possibly TRBD1 on 5 matching bases. In germline, CDR1 is SGHTA, CDR2 FQGNSA. The germline V and J ends were trimmed by 2 bases and 12 bases, with 14 bases remaining between them. The length of the CDR3 is 12 residues. The CDR3 spells CASSLMQGKGYF. In DNA, the CDR3 is TGTGCCAGCAGCTTAATGCAGGGCAAAGGGTACTTC.

Turning to this clone: Other DNA sequences of this sample code for an identical CDR3. The chain is built from TRBV30 and TRBJ2-3; no clear D. This CDR3 is 11 amino acids long. The V gene lost 0 bases and the J gene lost 5 bases, with 3 bases spanning the gap. Germline loops: CDR1 GTSNPN, CDR2 SVGIG (reference sequence). The CDR3 nucleotides read TGTGCCTGGAGTGTAAAAGATACGCAGTATTTT. This sequence encodes CAWSVKDTQYF.

This clone has just a few counts. This rearrangement joins TRBV29-1 to TRBJ1-2; no clear D gene. CDR1 is SQVTM and CDR2 is ANQGSEA in the germline V gene. This CDR3 comprises 15 residues. Trimming removed 3 bases from V and 5 bases from J, with 19 bases in between. CDR3 sequence: CSVDREGTALYGYTF. CDR3 sequence (DNA): TGCAGCGTTGACCGTGAGGGAACGGCCCTTTATGGCTACACCTTC.